A selection of T cell receptor beta chains follows, all from one sample in a study of cytomegalovirus exposure and HLA in healthy donors. Only in-frame clones appear in the TCRdb table, and some are missing; sequencing was by immunoSEQ multiplex PCR. The repertoire holds approximately 260,000 clones, with just over 85% as singletons. What was sequenced was PBMCs. The receptors originated from a woman between 18 and 30 years old in good health and CMV-seronegative. The CDR3 runs from the conserved cysteine through the conserved F or W. The D gene is left open where the match is weak. Clone sizes are given selectively: once, few, many, or a class where the clone is expanded.

abundance | j_gene | v_gene | d_gene | CDR3aa | CDR3nt
. | TRBJ1-6 | TRBV19 | TRBD1 | CASSADRDPYSPLHF | TGTGCCAGTAGTGCCGACAGGGACCCCTATTCACCCCTCCACTTT
. | TRBJ2-3 | TRBV7-9 | TRBD2 | CASSLSGTSGPVTQYF | TGTGCCAGCAGCTTATCCGGGACTAGCGGCCCGGTGACGCAGTATTTT
few | TRBJ2-7 | TRBV5-1 | TRBD1 | CASSGGTGGIEQYF | TGCGCCAGCAGCGGCGGGACAGGGGGCATAGAGCAGTACTTC
. | TRBJ2-2 | TRBV5-6 | . | CASSFTSRNTGELFF | TGTGCCAGCAGCTTTACTTCCCGAAACACCGGGGAGCTGTTTTTT
once | TRBJ2-7 | TRBV6-1 | TRBD2 | CASSAAAGGSWEQYF | TGTGCCAGCAGTGCAGCGGCGGGGGGCTCGTGGGAGCAGTACTTC
once | TRBJ2-3 | TRBV2 | TRBD2 | CASVGPSGADTQYF | TGTGCCAGCGTTGGCCCTAGCGGGGCAGATACGCAGTATTTT
. | TRBJ1-2 | TRBV4-2 | . | CASSQAPGRGEAYGYTF | TGTGCCAGCAGCCAAGCCCCCGGCCGGGGAGAGGCCTATGGCTACACCTTC
. | TRBJ2-1 | TRBV30 | TRBD2 | CAWSITSGGPSVQFF | TGTGCCTGGAGTATAACTAGCGGGGGCCCCTCCGTGCAGTTCTTC
. | TRBJ1-1 | TRBV10-3 | . | CAISDEEALNTEAFF | TGTGCCATCAGTGATGAGGAGGCACTGAACACTGAAGCTTTCTTT
. | TRBJ1-4 | TRBV30 | TRBD1 | CASNYRDRDEKLFF | TGTGCCTCTAACTACCGGGACAGGGATGAAAAACTGTTTTTT
. | TRBJ1-2 | TRBV27 | TRBD1 | CASSRDRGDGYTF | TGTGCCAGCAGCCGGGACAGGGGTGATGGCTACACCTTC
few | TRBJ2-7 | TRBV4-2 | TRBD2 | CASSQRLAGAPYEQYF | TGTGCCAGCAGCCAACGACTAGCGGGAGCCCCCTACGAGCAGTACTTC
. | TRBJ2-1 | TRBV7-8 | TRBD2 | CASSHRLAGGPFHEQFF | TGTGCCAGCAGCCATAGACTAGCGGGGGGGCCTTTTCATGAGCAGTTCTTC
. | TRBJ2-7 | TRBV4-1 | TRBD1 | CASSHRTGGDYEQYF | TGCGCCAGCAGCCACCGGACAGGGGGCGACTACGAGCAGTACTTC
. | TRBJ2-7 | TRBV5-6 | TRBD1 | CASSSGQGDFEQYF | TGTGCCAGCAGCTCGGGACAGGGGGACTTCGAGCAGTACTTC
. | TRBJ1-5 | TRBV20-1 | . | CSAGSQPQHF | TGCAGTGCTGGCTCACAGCCCCAGCATTTT
. | TRBJ2-1 | TRBV4-2 | . | CASSQAMGTEPYNEQFF | TGTGCCAGCAGCCAAGCGATGGGCACTGAGCCTTACAATGAGCAGTTCTTC
few | TRBJ1-2 | TRBV7-5 | . | CARSSDRGYTF | TGTGCCAGAAGCTCGGACAGGGGCTACACCTTC
few | TRBJ1-5 | TRBV6-5 | TRBD1 | CASSYSNRGYQPQHF | TGTGCCAGCAGTTACTCGAACAGGGGATATCAGCCCCAGCATTTT
. | TRBJ2-3 | TRBV7-8 | . | CASSLGARAHTDTQYF | TGTGCCAGCAGCTTAGGTGCGCGGGCCCACACAGATACGCAGTATTTT
. | TRBJ1-2 | TRBV19 | . | CASSANLDRTNYGYTF | TGTGCCAGTAGCGCGAACCTAGACCGTACTAACTATGGCTACACCTTC
. | TRBJ1-5 | TRBV30 | . | CAWDRGGNQPQHF | TGTGCCTGGGACAGAGGAGGCAATCAGCCCCAGCATTTT
. | TRBJ1-4 | TRBV2 | TRBD1 | CASRKQGAWNEKLFF | TGTGCCAGCAGGAAACAGGGGGCATGGAATGAAAAACTGTTTTTT
. | TRBJ2-1 | TRBV6-6 | . | CASSQGWDMNEQFF | TGTGCCAGCAGCCAGGGGTGGGATATGAATGAGCAGTTCTTC
. | TRBJ2-1 | TRBV18 | . | CASSPPTRDYNEQFF | TGTGCCAGCTCACCACCTACCCGGGACTACAATGAGCAGTTCTTC
. | TRBJ2-7 | TRBV11-1 | . | CASSTQGSAYEQYF | TGTGCCAGCAGCACTCAGGGGAGCGCCTACGAGCAGTACTTC
. | TRBJ2-2 | TRBV18 | . | CASSPIRVNTGELFF | TGTGCCAGCTCACCAATAAGAGTGAACACCGGGGAGCTGTTTTTT
. | TRBJ1-1 | TRBV7-6 | TRBD1 | CASSPQGAKTEAFF | TGTGCCAGCAGCCCACAGGGGGCGAAGACTGAAGCTTTCTTT
. | TRBJ2-7 | TRBV5-4 | . | CASSLVGRQGLYEQYF | TGTGCCAGCAGCTTGGTGGGGAGACAGGGACTCTACGAGCAGTACTTC
. | TRBJ2-1 | TRBV5-1 | . | CASSSGQRSSYNEQFF | TGCGCCAGCAGCAGCGGACAGCGGAGCTCCTACAATGAGCAGTTCTTC
. | TRBJ2-3 | TRBV25-1 | TRBD2 | CASGRGIGTDTQYF | TGTGCCAGCGGGAGGGGTATCGGCACAGATACGCAGTATTTT
. | TRBJ2-1 | TRBV27 | . | CASSLSPYDSSYNEQFF | TGTGCCAGCAGTTTATCACCCTACGACAGCTCCTACAATGAGCAGTTCTTC
. | TRBJ2-1 | TRBV11-2 | TRBD2 | CASSLDKTGLALDEQFF | TGTGCCAGCAGCTTAGATAAAACGGGACTAGCTCTCGATGAGCAGTTCTTC
. | TRBJ1-2 | TRBV28 | TRBD1 | CASSSGTGAAPGYTF | TGTGCCAGCTCTTCAGGGACAGGGGCGGCCCCAGGCTACACCTTC
. | TRBJ1-4 | TRBV30 | . | CAWNRQTTNEKLFF | TGTGCCTGGAATCGACAGACCACCAATGAAAAACTGTTTTTT
. | TRBJ1-2 | TRBV28 | TRBD1 | CASSFPGTGKIRGYTF | TGTGCCAGCAGTTTTCCCGGGACAGGGAAGATTCGGGGCTACACCTTC
. | TRBJ2-3 | TRBV7-6 | TRBD2 | CASSPRLADTDTQYF | TGTGCCAGCAGCCCTCGACTAGCGGACACAGATACGCAGTATTTT
. | TRBJ1-4 | TRBV5-6 | TRBD1 | CASSPTGGREKLFF | TGTGCCAGCAGCCCGACAGGGGGACGCGAAAAACTGTTTTTT
few | TRBJ1-4 | TRBV18 | . | CASSGSEKLFF | TGTGCCTCCTCCGGGTCGGAAAAACTGTTTTTT
. | TRBJ1-1 | TRBV6-1 | . | CASSGQGGNTEAFF | TGTGCCAGCAGTGGGCAGGGAGGGAACACTGAAGCTTTCTTT
. | TRBJ2-3 | TRBV6-6 | TRBD1 | CASSLTGGTDTQYF | TGTGCCAGCAGTTTGACAGGGGGCACTGATACGCAGTATTTT
. | TRBJ1-2 | TRBV29-1 | TRBD1 | CSSDRANYGYTF | TGCAGCTCTGACAGGGCTAACTATGGCTACACCTTC
. | TRBJ1-1 | TRBV6-5 | . | CASSYSPGAGNTEAFF | TGTGCCAGCAGTTACTCGCCGGGCGCGGGGAACACTGAAGCTTTCTTT
. | TRBJ1-1 | TRBV30 | . | CAGMEAEAFF | TGTGCCGGAATGGAGGCTGAAGCTTTCTTT
. | TRBJ1-1 | TRBV1 | . | CTSSQDGGEAGNTEAFF | TGCACCAGCAGCCAAGATGGGGGGGAAGCTGGGAACACTGAAGCTTTCTTT
. | TRBJ1-4 | TRBV10-3 | . | CAISDKDEKLFF | TGTGCCATCTCGGACAAGGACGAAAAACTGTTTTTT
. | TRBJ2-7 | TRBV5-6 | . | CASSYRVDYEQYF | TGTGCCAGCAGCTACAGGGTTGACTACGAGCAGTACTTC
. | TRBJ1-2 | TRBV28 | TRBD1 | CASSLGSAGQVNYGYTF | TGTGCCAGCAGTTTGGGCTCTGCCGGACAGGTTAACTATGGCTACACCTTC
. | TRBJ2-2 | TRBV29-1 | TRBD2 | CSVGRGRPAGELFF | TGCAGCGTGGGGAGGGGAAGGCCGGCCGGGGAGCTGTTTTTT
. | TRBJ1-1 | TRBV7-9 | . | CASSFGGPEAFF | TGTGCCAGCAGCTTTGGGGGCCCTGAAGCTTTCTTT
once | TRBJ2-2 | TRBV7-2 | . | CASSLGLPGELFF | TGTGCCAGCAGCTTAGGACTGCCCGGGGAGCTGTTTTTT
. | TRBJ1-1 | TRBV7-2 | . | CASSLVGSREGEAFF | TGTGCCAGCAGCTTAGTAGGGTCTCGGGAGGGCGAAGCTTTCTTT
. | TRBJ2-5 | TRBV5-1 | TRBD2 | CASSLGGLAGVGETQYF | TGCGCCAGCAGCTTAGGCGGACTAGCGGGAGTAGGAGAGACCCAGTACTTC
. | TRBJ1-2 | TRBV2 | TRBD1 | CASSEGGTDYGYTF | TGTGCCAGCAGTGAAGGGGGGACAGACTATGGCTACACCTTC
once | TRBJ2-3 | TRBV9 | . | CASTVGGASDTQYF | TGTGCCAGCACCGTGGGGGGGGCATCGGATACGCAGTATTTT
. | TRBJ2-6 | TRBV29-1 | . | CSVESGANVLTF | TGCAGCGTTGAGAGTGGGGCCAACGTCCTGACTTTC
. | TRBJ1-5 | TRBV7-2 | . | CASSLGRVGSQPQHF | TGTGCCAGCAGCTTAGGCAGGGTGGGATCTCAGCCCCAGCATTTT
. | TRBJ2-1 | TRBV20-1 | . | CSARDDNEQFF | TGCAGTGCTAGAGACGACAATGAGCAGTTCTTC
. | TRBJ1-6 | TRBV27 | TRBD1 | CASSPGQLGSPLHF | TGTGCCAGCAGTCCGGGACAGCTCGGGTCACCCCTCCACTTT
. | TRBJ1-3 | TRBV6-5 | . | CASSYSRQTSGNTIYF | TGTGCCAGCAGTTACTCGAGACAGACCTCTGGAAACACCATATATTTT